These T cell receptor beta chains were read from a single sample in a study of cytomegalovirus exposure and HLA in healthy donors. Profiling relied on immunoSEQ multiplex PCR, and the TCRdb table lists in-frame clones only, not all of them. Here the sample spans roughly 240,000 clones, roughly 82% being singletons. The specimen sequenced was PBMCs. These TCRs come from a woman between 35 and 50 years old in good health and CMV-seropositive. Both conserved end residues are part of each CDR3. A D gene is named only where the DNA matches it firmly. Size values are once, few and many counts, or a class for expanded clones, and some rows have none.

15	-	once	TRBV7-8	TRBJ2-5	CASSSDNPYQETQYF	TGTGCCAGCAGCTCGGACAACCCGTACCAAGAGACCCAGTACTTC
16	-	few	TRBV7-7	TRBJ2-3	CASSLALERSTDTQYF	TGTGCTAGCAGCTTAGCTTTGGAGAGGAGCACAGATACGCAGTATTTT
13	TRBD1	few	TRBV11-3	TRBJ2-5	CASSSGQQETQYF	TGTGCCAGCAGCTCGGGACAGCAAGAGACCCAGTACTTC
14	-	-	TRBV29-1	TRBJ1-2	CSVEGQDGNYGYTF	TGCAGCGTTGAAGGGCAGGATGGAAACTATGGCTACACCTTC
15	TRBD1	once	TRBV19	TRBJ1-5	CASSSGTGGNQPQHF	TGTGCCAGTAGTTCCGGGACAGGGGGGAATCAGCCCCAGCATTTT
13	TRBD2	-	TRBV7-9	TRBJ2-1	CADRASGNNEQFF	TGTGCCGACCGGGCTAGCGGTAACAATGAGCAGTTCTTC
17	-	-	TRBV4-1	TRBJ1-2	CASSQDRSRAEVRGYTF	TGCGCCAGCAGCCAAGATAGGAGCAGGGCAGAGGTAAGAGGCTACACCTTC
14	-	once	TRBV5-1	TRBJ1-2	CASSAGDDNYGYTF	TGCGCCAGCAGCGCAGGGGACGATAACTATGGCTACACCTTC
15	-	few	TRBV30	TRBJ1-1	CAWSVGSAGPVEAFF	TGTGCCTGGAGTGTAGGGTCCGCAGGGCCAGTTGAAGCTTTCTTT
15	-	-	TRBV5-1	TRBJ1-1	CASSLAGAENTEAFF	TGCGCCAGCAGCTTAGCAGGGGCCGAGAACACTGAAGCTTTCTTT
13	TRBD1	-	TRBV29-1	TRBJ1-6	CSVLDRGDSPLHF	TGCAGCGTCCTGGACAGGGGGGATTCACCCCTCCACTTT
13	-	few	TRBV19	TRBJ2-7	CASSSGIGGEQYF	TGTGCCAGTAGTTCAGGGATCGGGGGCGAGCAGTACTTC
16	TRBD2	-	TRBV6-1	TRBJ2-3	CASSGSGGGTGGTQYF	TGTGCCAGCAGTGGAAGCGGGGGGGGGACGGGTGGTACGCAGTATTTT
15	-	few	TRBV7-9	TRBJ1-6	CASSPAGAGNSPLHF	TGTGCCAGCAGCCCCGCGGGGGCTGGTAATTCACCCCTCCACTTT